These 17 T cell receptor beta chains were sequenced from one sample in a study of T cell responses to AZD1222 COVID-19 vaccine. Here immunoSEQ multiplex PCR was the method, and the copy in TCRdb shows in-frame clones only, minus some. This sample carries 150,000 to 200,000 clones, around nine tenths of them seen once, and the ten largest clones take 1.5% to 2%. Sequences were derived from peripheral blood, sampled on day 0 of AZD1222 vaccination. The source of these receptors is an adult in good health.

The chain couples TRBV6-6 to TRBJ2-1, with 7 bases that match TRBD2. The CDR3 is made up of 14 amino acids. Germline CDR1 reads MNHNY; CDR2 reads SVGAGI (reference sequence). Germline trimming cut 3 bases from V and 4 bases from J; bases unmatched to any gene: 3. Here the CDR3 reads CASSYGGVYNEQFF. The DNA for the CDR3 is TGTGCCAGCAGTTATGGGGGGGTATACAATGAGCAGTTCTTC.

This clone has more than one count but fewer than ten. The chain has TRBV25-1 and TRBJ1-6, with a possible D match to TRBD1 (5 bases). The V gene's germline CDR1 is MGHDK and CDR2 SYGVNS. Deletions cut 3 bases from V and 9 bases from J, with 9 bases between. This CDR3 comprises 13 residues. In DNA form, the CDR3 reads TGTGCCAGCAGTGATTTTGGGGGTTCACCCCTCCACTTT. It is translated as CASSDFGGSPLHF.

The chain joins TRBV5-4 to TRBJ1-2, with 7 nucleotides matching TRBD1. The germline V gene has CDR1 SGHNT and CDR2 YYREEE (reference sequence). This CDR3 is 15 amino acids long. The J segment lost 0 bases and the V segment lost 2 bases, leaving 4 bases of the junction unmatched. DNA for the CDR3: TGTGCCAGCAGCTTAGGGACAGTAGCTAACTATGGCTACACCTTC. Translated: CASSLGTVANYGYTF.

The gene calls are TRBV4-1 and TRBJ2-3; 7 bases map to TRBD1. The CDR3 contains 16 residues. Germline V lookup: CDR1 MGHRA, CDR2 YSYEKL. With V trimmed by 0 bases and J by 0 bases, 3 bases remained unmatched. The chain's CDR3 is CASSQEGTVSTDTQYF. The CDR3 DNA sequence: TGCGCCAGCAGCCAAGAGGGGACAGTGAGCACAGATACGCAGTATTTT.

This chain joins TRBV7-8 and TRBJ2-5; possible D gene TRBD1, 6 bases. The germline V and J ends were trimmed by 3 bases and 5 bases, with 16 bases remaining between them. Per the germline V gene, CDR1 is SGHVS and CDR2 is FQNEAQ. CDR3 length: 15 residues. The CDR3 loop reads CASSFIQGALETQYF. The CDR3 DNA is TGTGCCAGCAGCTTTATACAGGGAGCGCTGGAGACCCAGTACTTC. Complete variable domain (other parts from reference TRBV7-8 and TRBJ2-5): GAGVSQSPRYKVAKRGQDVALRCDPISGHVSLFWYQQALGQGPEFLTYFQNEAQLDKSGLPSDRFFAERPEGSVSTLKIQRTQQEDSAVYLCASSFIQGALETQYFGPGTRLLVL.

J is TRBJ2-7 and V is TRBV7-9; a weak D match, TRBD1 (5 bases). V lost 5 bases, J lost 1 base, and 21 bases lay in between. The CDR3 totals 17 residues. Germline assignment: CDR1 SEHNR and CDR2 FQNEAQ (reference sequence). The CDR3 nucleotides read TGTGCCAGCAGCGGTAGTAGAGGAAGGACATATTCCTACGAGCAGTACTTC. It encodes CASSGSRGRTYSYEQYF.

The chain has TRBV7-8 and TRBJ2-1, with 12 bases that match TRBD2. The germline gives CDR1 SGHVS, CDR2 FQNEAQ. V lost 4 bases, J lost 4 bases, and 5 bases stayed unmatched. The CDR3 loop spans 16 amino acids. CDR3 bases: TGTGCCAGCAGCTCGAAGACTAGCGGGGGTTACAATGAGCAGTTCTTC. Its translation is CASSSKTSGGYNEQFF.

This chain uses TRBV5-1 with TRBJ2-2; D gene unclear. Germline V gives CDR1 SGHRS, CDR2 YFSETQ. The length of the CDR3 is 15 residues. V lost 2 bases and J 0 bases, leaving 8 bases between the germline ends. The CDR3 nucleotides are TGCGCCAGCAGCTTCGGGCAGCCGAACACCGGGGAGCTGTTTTTT. Amino acids: CASSFGQPNTGELFF.

The chain is built from TRBV11-3 and TRBJ2-1, with 7 bases matching TRBD2. With V trimmed by 5 bases and J by 4 bases, 8 bases remained unmatched. Germline CDR1 and CDR2: SGHNT and YENEEA. The CDR3 has 15 amino acids. The CDR3 DNA follows: TGTGCCAGCAGCAGAAGCGGGGTCCTTTACAATGAGCAGTTCTTC. Its protein product is CASSRSGVLYNEQFF.

CDR3 region: CASSQIGYGELFF. For the CDR3, the DNA is TGTGCCAGCAGCCAAATTGGGTACGGGGAGCTGTTTTTT. V is TRBV14 and J is TRBJ2-2, with no clear D. The germline gives CDR1 SGHDN, CDR2 FVKESK. V gave up 2 bases and J gave up 7 bases, with 8 bases separating them. This CDR3 is built from 13 residues.

The gene calls are TRBV4-2 and TRBJ2-7; 11 nucleotides align to TRBD2. The CDR3 spans 15 residues. Looked up from germline, CDR1 is LGHNA and CDR2 is YNFKEQ. Trimming took 1 base from V and 5 from J; bases not matched to a gene: 4. CDR3: CASSQAASGRNEQYF. Here the CDR3 DNA reads TGTGCCAGCAGCCAAGCGGCTAGCGGGAGGAACGAGCAGTACTTC.

This chain connects TRBV28 to TRBJ2-5; possible D gene TRBD1, 6 bases. Trimming removed 6 bases from V and 5 bases from J, with 10 bases in between. The CDR3 runs to 12 residues. Germline V gives CDR1 MDHEN, CDR2 SYDVKM. CDR3 loop: CASSTGMETQYF. CDR3 DNA sequence: TGTGCCAGCAGCACAGGGATGGAGACCCAGTACTTC.

Only a few counts were recorded for this clone. V and J are TRBV11-2 and TRBJ1-2; D remains ambiguous. CDR3 length: 15 amino acids. Deletions cut 1 base from V and 3 bases from J, with 12 bases between. Germline lookup yields CDR1 SGHAT and CDR2 FQNNGV. In nucleotides, the CDR3 is TGTGCCAGCAGCTTAGCGGGATCTGAGGACTATGGCTACACCTTC. Translated: CASSLAGSEDYGYTF.

The chain couples TRBV7-9 to TRBJ2-7; 9 bases are shared with TRBD1. CDR1 and CDR2 from the germline V gene are SEHNR and FQNEAQ (reference sequence). This CDR3 spans 14 amino acids. The J segment lost 6 bases and the V segment lost 5 bases, leaving 8 bases of the junction unmatched. The CDR3 DNA sequence: TGTGCCAGCAGCCCATCGGGACAGGGAGGCGAGCAGTACTTC. This encodes CASSPSGQGGEQYF.

The V call is TRBV21-1, the J call TRBJ2-7; TRBD2, the table's D call, was not compared with the DNA. TRBV21-1 is designated a pseudogene. CDR3 length equals 14 residues. The CDR3 loop reads CASRGLAGAFEQYV. CDR3 DNA sequence: TGTGCCAGCAGGGGACTAGCGGGGGCCTTCGAGCAGTACGTC.

This clone was picked up one time. The chain has TRBV7-9 and TRBJ2-2; 7 bases match TRBD1. This CDR3 spans 14 amino acids. The germline V gene has CDR1 SEHNR and CDR2 FQNEAQ (reference sequence). V lost 2 bases, J lost 4 bases, and 1 base stayed unmatched. The CDR3 is CASSLPGGTGELFF. The CDR3 DNA follows: TGTGCCAGCAGCTTACCAGGGGGCACCGGGGAGCTGTTTTTT.

The sample holds one count of this clone. The V and J genes are TRBV6-6 and TRBJ1-5, with TRBD1 as a possible D gene (6 bases). The CDR3 has 18 residues. The V and J ends lost 5 bases and 0 bases respectively, with 20 bases between them. Looked up from germline, CDR1 is MNHNY and CDR2 is SVGAGI (reference sequence). CDR3 bases: TGTGCCAGCAGTCGGGGACTCTCCGGAGGGGGTAGCAATCAGCCCCAGCATTTT. As protein: CASSRGLSGGGSNQPQHF.